Listed below are T cell receptor beta chains from one sample, sequenced in a study of blood T cell repertoires in COVID-19. Assay: immunoSEQ multiplex PCR; the TCRdb copy retains only in-frame clones and omits some. The data show 250,000 to 300,000 clones, with 80% to 90% seen just once and around 10% held by the top ten. Sequencing was done on a sample of peripheral blood. The receptors were sampled from an older woman with acute or convalescent COVID-19. CDR3s leave out the opening cysteine and the closing phenylalanine or tryptophan. Size is stated for part of the rows, as once, few or many counts, or as a class when the clone is expanded.

v_gene: TRBV10-3; j_gene: TRBJ1-1; abundance: -; CDR3aa: AISEFRYDTEAF
v_gene: TRBV5-6; j_gene: TRBJ1-2; abundance: -; CDR3aa: ASSLSQANYGYT
v_gene: TRBV4-1; j_gene: TRBJ1-1; abundance: -; CDR3aa: ASSQPQGLNTEAF
v_gene: TRBV5-6; j_gene: TRBJ1-2; abundance: -; CDR3aa: ASSPAQGDYGYT
v_gene: TRBV5-6; j_gene: TRBJ1-1; abundance: few; CDR3aa: ASSPRTIRMNTEAF
v_gene: TRBV5-1; j_gene: TRBJ1-2; abundance: -; CDR3aa: ASSSQASNYGYT
v_gene: TRBV18; j_gene: TRBJ2-2; abundance: -; CDR3aa: ASSPRANAGELF
v_gene: TRBV19; j_gene: TRBJ2-7; abundance: once; CDR3aa: ASSILPGQGDYEQY
v_gene: TRBV14; j_gene: TRBJ1-4; abundance: -; CDR3aa: ASSQDLYRGNEKLF
v_gene: TRBV5-1; j_gene: TRBJ1-2; abundance: few; CDR3aa: ASSPQATNYGYT
v_gene: TRBV9; j_gene: TRBJ1-5; abundance: -; CDR3aa: ASSVRGRQKNQPQH
v_gene: TRBV29-1; j_gene: TRBJ2-1; abundance: -; CDR3aa: SSHRQSNNEQF
v_gene: TRBV18; j_gene: TRBJ1-1; abundance: -; CDR3aa: ASSGTGVGTEAF